The next 21 T cell receptor beta chains were all read from a single sample in a study of blood T cell repertoires in COVID-19 (dated by TCRdb to about 2020). The library was built by means of the immunoSEQ multiplex PCR assay. TCRdb holds this immuneACCESS table with in-frame rearrangements only. Some clones are missing; in checked studies, unresolved V genes explain under half, and the rest has no known cause. Counted in this sample were 200,000 to 250,000 clones; about 86% of them appeared once. Of the sample, less than 3% is held by the ten largest clones. Sequenced: peripheral blood. These receptors were obtained from a man over 45 with active or convalescent COVID-19.

This chain joins TRBV5-5 and TRBJ1-2; 7 bases fit TRBD1. Germline CDR1 reads SGHKS; CDR2 reads YYEKEE (reference sequence). With V trimmed by 4 bases and J by 4 bases, 4 bases remained unmatched. The CDR3 extends over 13 amino acids. The CDR3 coding sequence is TGTGCCAGCAGCCCCGACAGGGTCTATGGCTACACCTTC. It encodes CASSPDRVYGYTF.

V usage is TRBV30 and J usage is TRBJ1-2; TRBD1 is a possible D gene (5 bases). The V and J ends lost 4 bases and 2 bases respectively, with 17 bases between them. Germline V gene lookup returns CDR1 GTSNPN and CDR2 SVGIG (reference sequence). The CDR3 spans 15 residues. The CDR3 coding sequence is TGTGCCTGGAAAAGGGGCCCTTTAAGCAACTATGGCTACACCTTC. Translated: CAWKRGPLSNYGYTF.

This chain links TRBV7-9 with TRBJ1-1, with 9 bases lining up with TRBD1. The CDR3 covers 14 residues. The V segment lost 6 bases and the J segment 2 bases; nucleotides outside the gene matches: 4. Germline V gene lookup returns CDR1 SEHNR and CDR2 FQNEAQ (reference sequence). The CDR3 DNA reads as TGTGCCAGCAGGTGGACAGGGGCAAACACTGAAGCTTTCTTT. It is translated as CASRWTGANTEAFF.

V and J are TRBV30 and TRBJ2-7; 8 bases map to TRBD2. Germline V gene data show CDR1 as GTSNPN and CDR2 as SVGIG (reference sequence). V gave up 3 bases and J gave up 7 bases; unmatched junction bases: 11. The CDR3 extends over 14 amino acids. The CDR3: CAWSGGVLPGEQYF. The CDR3 coding sequence is TGTGCCTGGAGCGGGGGGGTTCTCCCCGGGGAGCAGTACTTC. Based on the CDR3 plus reference TRBV30 and TRBJ2-7, the full variable domain is SQTIHQWPATLVQPVGSPLSLECTVEGTSNPNLYWYRQAAGRGLQLLFYSVGIGQISSEVPQNLSASRPQDRQFILSSKKLLLSDSGFYLCAWSGGVLPGEQYFGPGTRLTVT.

The rearrangement links TRBV6-2 or TRBV6-3 to TRBJ1-2, with D possibly TRBD1 on 6 matching bases. The CDR3 is made up of 18 amino acids. Germline-derived CDR1 and CDR2 are MNHEY and SVGEGT. V was clipped by 5 bases and J by 4 bases, with 26 bases between them. The CDR3 bases are TGTGCCAGCAGTGCTAAGGGTGCGACAGGCGACGAAGTCTATGGCTACACCTTC. It specifies CASSAKGATGDEVYGYTF.

V is TRBV11-2 and J is TRBJ2-7; 7 bases are a match to TRBD1. Looked up from germline, CDR1 is SGHAT and CDR2 is FQNNGV. The ends lost 2 bases at V and 3 bases at J; junction bases unmatched: 4. This CDR3 has 14 residues. This CDR3 reads CASSLRGGIYEQYF. The CDR3 DNA reads as TGTGCCAGCAGCTTAAGAGGGGGCATCTACGAGCAGTACTTC.

This CDR3 is CASSPLRQGYEQYF. For the CDR3, the DNA is TGTGCCAGCAGTCCCCTAAGACAGGGCTACGAGCAGTACTTC. This rearrangement joins TRBV27 to TRBJ2-7, with 7 bases fitting TRBD1. The CDR3 loop spans 14 amino acids. The V and J ends lost 5 bases and 3 bases, in that order; junction bases with no gene match: 7. Germline V gene data show CDR1 as MNHEY and CDR2 as SMNVEV (reference sequence).

This chain connects TRBV11-2 to TRBJ2-7; 10 nucleotides match TRBD1. V was pared by 5 bases and J by 0 bases, with 7 bases of the junction left unmatched. The CDR3 extends over 16 amino acids. The germline gives CDR1 SGHAT, CDR2 FQNNGV. This CDR3 is CASSGRQGAGSYEQYF. CDR3 DNA sequence: TGTGCCAGCAGCGGCCGACAGGGGGCCGGCTCCTACGAGCAGTACTTC.

This sequence joins TRBV15 and TRBJ2-1; possible D gene TRBD2, 5 bases. Trimming pared 0 bases from V and 2 bases from J, leaving 14 bases between. The germline V gene has CDR1 LNHNV and CDR2 YYDKDF (reference sequence). The CDR3 length is 17 residues. The CDR3 is CATSRDANGEPYNEQFF. The CDR3 DNA sequence: TGTGCCACCAGCAGAGATGCAAACGGGGAACCCTACAATGAGCAGTTCTTC.

This chain uses TRBV10-1 with TRBJ1-1, with TRBD1 matching 7 bases. CDR1 is WNHNN, CDR2 SYGVQD, per germline (reference sequence). The CDR3 has 14 amino acids. V lost 6 bases, J lost 1 base, and 5 bases stayed unmatched. The CDR3 sequence is CASSQTGANTEAFF. CDR3 DNA sequence: TGCGCCAGCAGCCAAACAGGGGCGAACACTGAAGCTTTCTTT.

The chain links TRBV6-1 to TRBJ2-2; perhaps TRBD1 as D (5 bases). Trimming removed 4 bases at V and 1 base at J, with 13 bases between. Germline V CDR1 and CDR2: MNHNS, SASEGT. There are 16 residues in the CDR3. CDR3 protein: CASSALIDRNTGELFF. In DNA, the CDR3 is TGTGCCAGCAGTGCTCTAATTGACAGGAACACCGGGGAGCTGTTTTTT.

J is TRBJ2-7 and V is TRBV7-3, with 11 nucleotides matching TRBD2. The germline gives CDR1 SGHTA, CDR2 FQGTGA. CDR3 size: 18 residues. Losses at the gene ends were 2 bases for V and 2 bases for J; bases not matched to a gene: 11. For the CDR3, the DNA is TGTGCCAGCAGCTTATACCCAACTAGCGGGAGCCGTACCTACGAGCAGTACTTC. This translates into CASSLYPTSGSRTYEQYF.

This clone was detected only a few times. The chain recombines TRBV13 with TRBJ2-5; D unresolved. The germline V gene has CDR1 PRHDT and CDR2 FYEKMQ (reference sequence). Deletions cut 4 bases from V and 3 bases from J, with 3 bases between. CDR3 length: 11 amino acids. CDR3 coding DNA: TGTGCCAGCAGCTCCAAAGAGACCCAGTACTTC. Translating gives CASSSKETQYF.

The rearrangement joins TRBV7-9 to TRBJ1-1, with D possibly TRBD1 on 6 matching bases. Germline assignment: CDR1 SEHNR and CDR2 FQNEAQ (reference sequence). V was cut by 1 base and J by 2 bases, with 8 bases left in between. The length of the CDR3 is 14 residues. CDR3 in amino acids: CASSLGQDNTEAFF. CDR3 coding DNA: TGTGCCAGCAGCTTAGGACAGGACAACACTGAAGCTTTCTTT.

V is TRBV27 and J is TRBJ1-6; 10 nucleotides agree with TRBD1. This CDR3 is 17 amino acids long. The J segment lost 13 bases and the V segment lost 1 base, leaving 13 bases of the junction unmatched. Germline lookup yields CDR1 MNHEY and CDR2 SMNVEV (reference sequence). CDR3 loop: CASSLYPPRTGGVPLHF. The CDR3 coding sequence is TGTGCCAGCAGTTTATACCCTCCGCGGACAGGGGGGGTTCCCCTCCACTTT.

The chain carries TRBV12-5 and TRBJ2-1; D is unresolved. The CDR3 contains 12 residues. The germline CDR1 and CDR2 sequences are LGHNT and FRNRAP. V dropped 6 bases and J dropped 5 bases, with 8 bases sitting between them. CDR3: CASGSTHNEQFF. The CDR3 DNA follows: TGTGCTAGTGGGTCCACTCACAATGAGCAGTTCTTC.

The genes are TRBV6-4 and TRBJ2-3; 11 positions match TRBD1. Germline CDR1 is MRHNA and CDR2 is SNTAGT. This CDR3 comprises 14 residues. The junction had 0 bases not matched to a gene; V was cut back by 3 bases and J by 4 bases. DNA for the CDR3: TGTGCCAGCAGTGAGGGACAGGGGGCAGATACGCAGTATTTT. Protein product: CASSEGQGADTQYF.

The V gene is TRBV9, the J gene TRBJ2-5; TRBD1 matches at 8 bases. With V trimmed by 0 bases and J by 4 bases, 2 bases remained unmatched. There are 14 residues in the CDR3. CDR1 is SGDLS and CDR2 is YYNGEE in the germline V gene. The CDR3 DNA follows: TGTGCCAGCAGCGTAGCCAGGGGGCGAGAGACCCAGTACTTC. Amino acids: CASSVARGRETQYF. The variable domain in full, completed from reference TRBV9 and TRBJ2-5, reads DSGVTQTPKHLITATGQRVTLRCSPRSGDLSVYWYQQSLDQGLQFLIQYYNGEERAKGNILERFSAQQFPDLHSELNLSSLELGDSALYFCASSVARGRETQYFGPGTRLLVL.

CDR3 sequence: CASSPLAGRADTQYF. CDR3 nucleotide sequence: TGTGCCAGCAGTCCGTTAGCGGGACGAGCAGATACGCAGTATTTT. The chain couples TRBV28 to TRBJ2-3; 8 bases are a match to TRBD2. Germline values: CDR1 MDHEN, CDR2 SYDVKM. The trim removed 5 bases at V and 4 bases at J, leaving 8 bases unmatched. CDR3 length: 15 amino acids.

V gene TRBV11-2 combines with J gene TRBJ2-3; tentative D call: TRBD1 (6 bases). The germline V and J ends were trimmed by 0 bases and 4 bases, with 8 bases remaining between them. CDR1 and CDR2 from the germline V gene are SGHAT and FQNNGV. The CDR3 contains 14 residues. This CDR3 reads CASSLDTGSDTQYF. CDR3 nucleotides: TGTGCCAGCAGCTTAGATACAGGGTCAGATACGCAGTATTTT.

The CDR3 DNA follows: TGTGCCAGCTCACCCTCGGGGGTAGCGGGACATGAGCAGTTCTTC. Its protein is CASSPSGVAGHEQFF. The V and J genes are TRBV18 and TRBJ2-1; the match to TRBD2 covers 8 bases. Germline CDR1 and CDR2: KGHSH and LQKENI. The CDR3 is 15 amino acids. V lost 3 bases, J lost 8 bases, and 9 bases stayed unmatched.